This entry lists 27 T cell receptor beta chains sequenced from one sample in a study of T cell changes during pregnancy in multiple sclerosis. TCRdb's copy holds only in-frame clones and misses some; the assay was immunoSEQ multiplex PCR. The repertoire holds approximately 73,000 clones, with around nine tenths as singletons. Material: CD4+ T cells from peripheral blood mononuclear cells, obtained before pregnancy. These receptors all come from a female donor with multiple sclerosis, enrolled in a pregnancy study.

This clone was recorded once. This sequence joins TRBV27 and TRBJ2-3; TRBD2 matches at 8 bases. The trim removed 5 bases at V and 0 bases at J, leaving 10 bases unmatched. CDR1 MNHEY and CDR2 SMNVEV come from the germline V gene (reference sequence). The CDR3 has 17 amino acids. CDR3 sequence reads: CASSPIPIAGSTDTQYF. The CDR3 coding sequence is TGTGCCAGCAGTCCCATACCCATAGCGGGGAGCACAGATACGCAGTATTTT.

This clone has a handful of counts. The rearrangement links TRBV29-1 to TRBJ1-1; weak D call: TRBD1 (5 bases). CDR3 length: 13 residues. The germline CDR1 and CDR2 sequences are SQVTM and ANQGSEA. V was shortened by 6 bases and J by 6 bases, with 17 bases between the two germline ends. The CDR3 is CSVWGRVRSEAFF. The CDR3, as DNA: TGCAGCGTCTGGGGCCGGGTAAGATCTGAAGCTTTCTTT.

This clone came up a few times. The chain joins TRBV9 to TRBJ1-5, with D tentatively TRBD1 (6 bases). This CDR3 is 14 amino acids long. The germline CDR1 and CDR2 sequences are SGDLS and YYNGEE. V gave up 4 bases and J gave up 5 bases, with 13 bases separating them. CDR3: CASSPGQSDQPQHF. In DNA, the CDR3 is TGTGCCAGCAGCCCGGGACAAAGTGATCAGCCCCAGCATTTT.

V gene TRBV6-1 combines with J gene TRBJ2-1; D may be TRBD1 (5 bases). Trimming removed 3 bases at V and 10 bases at J, with 13 bases between. Germline CDR1 MNHNS, CDR2 SASEGT. This CDR3 has 13 amino acids. CDR3: CASSDYSAGEQFF. The DNA for the CDR3 is TGTGCCAGCAGTGATTATTCGGCAGGGGAGCAGTTCTTC.

The CDR3 here is CASSTTENTEAFF. The CDR3 bases are TGTGCCAGTAGTACTACAGAGAACACTGAAGCTTTCTTT. The chain recombines TRBV19 with TRBJ1-1; D unresolved. This CDR3 has 13 residues. Trimming shortened V by 4 bases and J by 1 base, and 7 bases separated the two germline ends. Germline-derived CDR1 and CDR2 are LNHDA and SQIVND (reference sequence).

The gene calls are TRBV6-6 and TRBJ2-2; D is possibly TRBD1 (6 bases). Trimming stripped 10 bases from V and 0 bases from J, with 15 bases between. Germline-derived CDR1 and CDR2 are MNHNY and SVGAGI (reference sequence). The CDR3 has 15 residues. The CDR3 here is CATTQGRPNTGELFF. CDR3 in DNA: TGTGCCACCACCCAGGGGCGACCGAACACCGGGGAGCTGTTTTTT.

V is TRBV5-5 and J is TRBJ2-2; the D gene is possibly TRBD1 (5 bases). The germline V and J ends were trimmed by 4 bases and 4 bases, with 14 bases remaining between them. Per germline, CDR1 SGHKS and CDR2 YYEKEE (reference sequence). This CDR3 comprises 15 residues. The CDR3 region is CASSLLPGSTGELFF. The DNA of the CDR3 is TGTGCCAGCAGCCTACTTCCAGGGTCCACCGGGGAGCTGTTTTTT.

The chain carries TRBV6-5 and TRBJ2-7; 9 bases line up with TRBD2. V dropped 2 bases and J dropped 7; count of bases not matched to a gene: 12. The CDR3 totals 16 residues. The germline V gene encodes CDR1 MNHEY and CDR2 SVGAGI. CDR3 nucleotide sequence: TGTGCCAGCAGTTACCCATCAGCGGGGGGACTGGGAGAGCAGTACTTC. Protein sequence: CASSYPSAGGLGEQYF.

This clone was seen a single time. This chain uses TRBV5-6 with TRBJ1-5; TRBD1 is a possible D gene (5 bases). This CDR3 comprises 16 residues. Germline V lookup: CDR1 SGHDT, CDR2 YYEEEE. V was pared by 3 bases and J by 0 bases, with 13 bases between. The CDR3 here is CASSSGLVNSNQPQHF. As DNA, the CDR3 is TGTGCCAGCAGCTCGGGACTGGTAAATAGCAATCAGCCCCAGCATTTT.

V and J are TRBV30 and TRBJ1-5; D is unclear. V lost 0 bases and J 2 bases, leaving 11 bases between the germline ends. The V gene's germline CDR1 is GTSNPN and CDR2 SVGIG (reference sequence). The CDR3 has 15 amino acids. Here the CDR3 DNA reads TGTGCCTGGAGTGTAGGACTAAGGGGCAATCAGCCCCAGCATTTT. Residues: CAWSVGLRGNQPQHF.

The rearrangement uses TRBV30 and TRBJ1-6, with TRBD1 identical over 8 bases. V gave up 5 bases and J gave up 5 bases; unmatched junction bases: 2. Looked up from germline, CDR1 is GTSNPN and CDR2 is SVGIG (reference sequence). The CDR3 has 13 residues. CDR3 sequence (DNA): TGTGCCTGGGACAGGGGCAATAATTCACCCCTCCACTTT. It yields the protein CAWDRGNNSPLHF. Complete variable domain (other parts from reference TRBV30 and TRBJ1-6): SQTIHQWPATLVQPVGSPLSLECTVEGTSNPNLYWYRQAAGRGLQLLFYSVGIGQISSEVPQNLSASRPQDRQFILSSKKLLLSDSGFYLCAWDRGNNSPLHFGNGTRLTVT.

DNA for the CDR3: TGTGCCAGCAGTTACTCAGGGGGGGCATACAACGAGCAGTACTTC. Amino acids: CASSYSGGAYNEQYF. The chain carries TRBV6-5 and TRBJ2-7, with D perhaps matching TRBD2 (7 bases). The CDR3 spans 15 residues. V dropped 0 bases and J dropped 5 bases, with 14 bases sitting between them. Germline V CDR1 and CDR2: MNHEY, SVGAGI.

The chain combines TRBV28 with TRBJ1-2, with a weak D call TRBD1 (6 bases). The CDR3 loop spans 14 amino acids. In germline, CDR1 is MDHEN, CDR2 SYDVKM. Trimming removed 9 bases at V and 4 bases at J, with 18 bases between. CDR3 amino acids: CASHPNRVGYGYTF. CDR3 nucleotide sequence: TGTGCCAGTCACCCAAACAGGGTGGGCTATGGCTACACCTTC.

The rearrangement uses TRBV5-1 and TRBJ2-5; maybe TRBD1 (7 bases). V was clipped by 3 bases and J by 5 bases, with 17 bases between them. Germline assignment: CDR1 SGHRS and CDR2 YFSETQ. This CDR3 comprises 15 residues. The CDR3 loop is CASSWEDRPEETQYF. The CDR3 DNA reads as TGCGCCAGCAGCTGGGAGGACAGGCCAGAGGAGACCCAGTACTTC. The full variable domain, in which reference TRBV5-1 and TRBJ2-5 provide the parts outside the CDR3, is KAGVTQTPRYLIKTRGQQVTLSCSPISGHRSVSWYQQTPGQGLQFLFEYFSETQRNKGNFPGRFSGRQFSNSRSEMNVSTLELGDSALYLCASSWEDRPEETQYFGPGTRLLVL.

V and J are TRBV10-3 and TRBJ1-1; 11 bases match TRBD1. This CDR3 comprises 14 residues. V lost 4 bases, J lost 7 bases, and 5 bases stayed unmatched. The V gene's germline CDR1 is ENHRY and CDR2 SYGVKD. The CDR3 DNA is TGTGCCATCAGTGGGGGACAGGGGGAAGGTGAAGCTTTCTTT. Translated, it gives CAISGGQGEGEAFF.

With respect to this clone: This sample includes further DNA sequences coding for the same CDR3. The chain is built from TRBV19 and TRBJ2-5, with 9 bases fitting TRBD1. V shed 6 bases, J shed 3 bases, and the junction held 2 bases outside the gene matches. CDR1 and CDR2 (germline): LNHDA, SQIVND (reference sequence). The CDR3 is 13 amino acids. The CDR3, as DNA: TGTGCCAGTAGCCGGGACAGGGAAGAGACCCAGTACTTC. Protein: CASSRDREETQYF.

The chain couples TRBV27 to TRBJ2-3, with a tentative D call TRBD1 (6 bases). V dropped 3 bases and J dropped 4 bases, with 11 bases sitting between them. The CDR3 has 14 residues. Looked up from germline, CDR1 is MNHEY and CDR2 is SMNVEV (reference sequence). The CDR3 bases are TGTGCCAGCAGTTTCTACTCAGGGGCAGATACGCAGTATTTT. The encoded protein is CASSFYSGADTQYF.

The chain links TRBV12-5 to TRBJ2-2; D is perhaps TRBD2 (6 bases). CDR1 is LGHNT, CDR2 FRNRAP, per germline. CDR3 length: 15 amino acids. With 2 bases removed from V and 6 bases from J, the gap between germline ends came to 13 bases. The CDR3 DNA reads as TGTGCTAGTGGTTTGTTCAACTCGGGGGCCGGGGAGCTGTTTTTT. Translation gives CASGLFNSGAGELFF.

This chain uses TRBV5-6 with TRBJ1-2, with D unresolved. Germline CDR1 and CDR2: SGHDT and YYEEEE. V gave up 4 bases and J gave up 6 bases, with 16 bases separating them. The CDR3 runs 14 residues. DNA of the CDR3: TGTGCCAGCAGCCCCGGGTCCCCGGGGAATGGCTACACCTTC. This sequence encodes CASSPGSPGNGYTF.

This chain uses TRBV21-1 with TRBJ2-1; the table gives TRBD2 as D, unverified against the DNA. TRBV21-1 is a recognized pseudogene. The CDR3 is made up of 17 amino acids. The CDR3 region is CASSIQPPGREDNEQFF. CDR3 coding DNA: TGTGCCAGCAGCATCCAGCCCCCTGGGCGGGAAGACAATGAGCAGTTCTTC.

This clone was observed once. The chain uses TRBV5-4 and TRBJ2-1; D uncertain. Germline CDR1 and CDR2: SGHNT and YYREEE (reference sequence). Between the trimmed V and J ends, which lost 4 bases and 0 bases, there was a span of 8 bases. The CDR3 sequence is 14 residues long. The CDR3 is CASSNPSSYNEQFF. As DNA, the CDR3 is TGTGCCAGCAGCAACCCGAGCTCCTACAATGAGCAGTTCTTC.

The rearrangement joins TRBV18 to TRBJ2-6, with D perhaps TRBD1 (5 bases). Trimming pared 2 bases from V and 3 bases from J, leaving 11 bases between. The CDR3 runs 16 residues. The germline gives CDR1 KGHSH, CDR2 LQKENI. The CDR3 spells CASSPMGDSGANVLTF. In DNA form, the CDR3 reads TGTGCCAGCTCACCAATGGGTGACAGTGGGGCCAACGTCCTGACTTTC.

The CDR3 here is CATSTAGQGDTEAFF. In DNA, the CDR3 is TGTGCCACCAGCACGGCGGGACAGGGGGACACTGAAGCTTTCTTT. The chain employs TRBV15 and TRBJ1-1; 11 nucleotides match TRBD1. CDR1 LNHNV and CDR2 YYDKDF come from the germline V gene (reference sequence). J was trimmed by 3 bases and V by 4 bases; bases with no gene match: 4. The CDR3 extends over 15 amino acids. Using reference TRBV15 and TRBJ1-1 for the parts outside the CDR3, the full variable domain is DAMVIQNPRYQVTQFGKPVTLSCSQTLNHNVMYWYQQKSSQAPKLLFHYYDKDFNNEADTPDNFQSRRPNTSFCFLDIRSPGLGDTAMYLCATSTAGQGDTEAFFGQGTRLTVV.

This clone was found once. The chain recombines TRBV9 with TRBJ2-2; the D gene is possibly TRBD1 (8 bases). Germline lookup yields CDR1 SGDLS and CDR2 YYNGEE. V shed 4 bases and J shed 7 bases, with 17 bases lying between them. This CDR3 is 15 amino acids long. This CDR3 reads CASSPLTGEGGELFF. CDR3 sequence (DNA): TGTGCCAGCAGCCCCTTGACAGGGGAGGGCGGGGAGCTGTTTTTT.

The rearrangement joins TRBV9 to TRBJ2-3; TRBD2 matches 12 bases. The CDR3 has 16 residues. In germline, CDR1 is SGDLS, CDR2 YYNGEE. V trimming: 4 bases; J trimming: 0 bases; junction bases outside the gene matches: 3. The CDR3 is CASSWTSGESTDTQYF. As DNA, the CDR3 is TGTGCCAGCAGCTGGACTAGCGGGGAGAGCACAGATACGCAGTATTTT.

This clone was seen just once. The chain carries TRBV7-8 and TRBJ2-1, with D perhaps TRBD2 (6 bases). The CDR3 is 14 amino acids. V lost 4 bases, J lost 8 bases, and 15 bases lay in between. Germline-derived CDR1 and CDR2 are SGHVS and FQNEAQ. The CDR3 nucleotides read TGTGCCAGCAGCTCTAGGGCCGGGGGTCATGAGCAGTTCTTC. Amino acids: CASSSRAGGHEQFF.

The CDR3 DNA reads TGTGCCAGCAGTCAGGACAGGGAGCGAAAACTGTTTTTT. This gives the protein CASSQDRERKLFF. The V gene is TRBV7-8, the J gene TRBJ1-4; 8 bases match TRBD1. The CDR3 sequence is 13 residues long. The V gene's germline CDR1 is SGHVS and CDR2 FQNEAQ. V trimming: 6 bases; J trimming: 10 bases; junction bases outside the gene matches: 7.